The 9 T cell receptor beta chains below were found in one sample sequenced in a study of beta chain features in type 1 diabetes listed by TCRdb under 2018. The library was built by means of the immunoSEQ multiplex PCR assay. All of the isolated RNA was reverse transcribed with the High Capacity cDNA Reverse Transcription Kit, so expressed TCRB transcripts were sequenced. As stored in TCRdb, this immuneACCESS dataset retains in-frame rearrangements with V and J assigned. A fraction of the clones does not appear; measured against another copy, unresolved V genes explain less than half of the discrepancy, and the remainder lacks a known reason. Within this sample are about 260,000 clones, with 68% of them counted one time only. The top ten hold almost 0.055% of the sample. What was sequenced was naive CD4+ T cells from blood. The cell subset or site label here, explained by the study, means: true naive CD4+ T cells. Receptors originate from a man aged 25-45 years in good health.

V gene TRBV30 combines with J gene TRBJ2-5; D not resolved. Germline CDR1 reads GTSNPN; CDR2 reads SVGIG (reference sequence). Trimming removed 3 bases at V and 4 bases at J, with 9 bases between. The CDR3 is 12 residues long. CDR3 region: CAWSRGRETQYF. The CDR3 nucleotides read TGTGCCTGGAGCCGTGGCCGAGAGACCCAGTACTTC.

The chain combines TRBV7-9 with TRBJ1-1; a weak D match, TRBD1 (6 bases). Trimming removed 5 bases at V and 1 base at J, with 14 bases between. The CDR3 is 15 amino acids. Germline V gene sequence: CDR1 SEHNR, CDR2 FQNEAQ (reference sequence). The CDR3 DNA reads TGTGCCAGCAGCCAAATTGGGGGCAGGAACACTGAAGCTTTCTTT. Translation: CASSQIGGRNTEAFF.

About this clone: The same CDR3 arises from other DNA sequences in this sample as well. The chain has TRBV30 and TRBJ2-3; no firm D call. Deletions cut 3 bases from V and 5 bases from J, with 9 bases between. The CDR3 is 12 residues long. Germline V gene data show CDR1 as GTSNPN and CDR2 as SVGIG (reference sequence). The CDR3 loop reads CAWSVGRDTQYF. For the CDR3, the DNA is TGTGCCTGGAGCGTAGGACGAGATACGCAGTATTTT.

The CDR3, as DNA: TGTGCCAGCAGCACAAGGACCGTGAACAATGAGCAGTTCTTC. This encodes CASSTRTVNNEQFF. This chain connects TRBV9 to TRBJ2-1; D is undetermined. CDR3 length: 14 amino acids. Germline assignment: CDR1 SGDLS and CDR2 YYNGEE. Trimming took off 4 bases at V and 5 bases at J, with 13 bases between the two ends.

The chain has TRBV4-3 and TRBJ2-7, with unresolved D. Trimming took off 0 bases at V and 6 bases at J, with 12 bases between the two ends. CDR3 length equals 14 residues. The germline gives CDR1 LGHNA, CDR2 YSLEER. The CDR3 sequence is CASSQDLGYGEQYF. CDR3 sequence (DNA): TGCGCCAGCAGCCAAGATCTGGGTTATGGCGAGCAGTACTTC.

The chain couples TRBV13 to TRBJ2-7; a weak D match, TRBD2 (5 bases). V lost 5 bases, J lost 0 bases, and 11 bases lay in between. Germline CDR1 and CDR2: PRHDT and FYEKMQ (reference sequence). The CDR3 runs 14 residues. This CDR3 is CASSLKGSSYEQYF. In DNA, the CDR3 is TGTGCCAGCAGCCTCAAAGGGAGCTCCTACGAGCAGTACTTC.

This clone was observed once. The rearrangement links TRBV15 to TRBJ1-2; no definite D call. The CDR3 length is 15 residues. V lost 4 bases, J lost 8 bases, and 20 bases lay in between. Per germline, CDR1 LNHNV and CDR2 YYDKDF (reference sequence). CDR3 in amino acids: CATSTTLGQWRGYTF. The CDR3 region has the DNA TGTGCCACCAGCACAACGTTGGGCCAGTGGCGGGGCTACACCTTC.

The chain is built from TRBV2 and TRBJ2-7; D may be TRBD1 (5 bases). Germline CDR1 reads SNHLY; CDR2 reads FYNNEI. The CDR3 has 12 residues. Trimming cost V 2 bases and J 7 bases, with 9 bases left between them. CDR3 bases: TGTGCCAGCAGTGAAATTCCAGGGGAGCAGTACTTC. Its protein is CASSEIPGEQYF.

This chain joins TRBV30 and TRBJ1-4, with 7 bases fitting TRBD1. CDR3 size: 15 residues. Trimming removed 2 bases from V and 7 bases from J; junction bases left unmatched: 10. Germline CDR1 is GTSNPN and CDR2 is SVGIG (reference sequence). CDR3 DNA: TGTGCCTGGAGTCTCAAAAAGGGGGCCGGTGAAAAACTGTTTTTT. Protein: CAWSLKKGAGEKLFF.